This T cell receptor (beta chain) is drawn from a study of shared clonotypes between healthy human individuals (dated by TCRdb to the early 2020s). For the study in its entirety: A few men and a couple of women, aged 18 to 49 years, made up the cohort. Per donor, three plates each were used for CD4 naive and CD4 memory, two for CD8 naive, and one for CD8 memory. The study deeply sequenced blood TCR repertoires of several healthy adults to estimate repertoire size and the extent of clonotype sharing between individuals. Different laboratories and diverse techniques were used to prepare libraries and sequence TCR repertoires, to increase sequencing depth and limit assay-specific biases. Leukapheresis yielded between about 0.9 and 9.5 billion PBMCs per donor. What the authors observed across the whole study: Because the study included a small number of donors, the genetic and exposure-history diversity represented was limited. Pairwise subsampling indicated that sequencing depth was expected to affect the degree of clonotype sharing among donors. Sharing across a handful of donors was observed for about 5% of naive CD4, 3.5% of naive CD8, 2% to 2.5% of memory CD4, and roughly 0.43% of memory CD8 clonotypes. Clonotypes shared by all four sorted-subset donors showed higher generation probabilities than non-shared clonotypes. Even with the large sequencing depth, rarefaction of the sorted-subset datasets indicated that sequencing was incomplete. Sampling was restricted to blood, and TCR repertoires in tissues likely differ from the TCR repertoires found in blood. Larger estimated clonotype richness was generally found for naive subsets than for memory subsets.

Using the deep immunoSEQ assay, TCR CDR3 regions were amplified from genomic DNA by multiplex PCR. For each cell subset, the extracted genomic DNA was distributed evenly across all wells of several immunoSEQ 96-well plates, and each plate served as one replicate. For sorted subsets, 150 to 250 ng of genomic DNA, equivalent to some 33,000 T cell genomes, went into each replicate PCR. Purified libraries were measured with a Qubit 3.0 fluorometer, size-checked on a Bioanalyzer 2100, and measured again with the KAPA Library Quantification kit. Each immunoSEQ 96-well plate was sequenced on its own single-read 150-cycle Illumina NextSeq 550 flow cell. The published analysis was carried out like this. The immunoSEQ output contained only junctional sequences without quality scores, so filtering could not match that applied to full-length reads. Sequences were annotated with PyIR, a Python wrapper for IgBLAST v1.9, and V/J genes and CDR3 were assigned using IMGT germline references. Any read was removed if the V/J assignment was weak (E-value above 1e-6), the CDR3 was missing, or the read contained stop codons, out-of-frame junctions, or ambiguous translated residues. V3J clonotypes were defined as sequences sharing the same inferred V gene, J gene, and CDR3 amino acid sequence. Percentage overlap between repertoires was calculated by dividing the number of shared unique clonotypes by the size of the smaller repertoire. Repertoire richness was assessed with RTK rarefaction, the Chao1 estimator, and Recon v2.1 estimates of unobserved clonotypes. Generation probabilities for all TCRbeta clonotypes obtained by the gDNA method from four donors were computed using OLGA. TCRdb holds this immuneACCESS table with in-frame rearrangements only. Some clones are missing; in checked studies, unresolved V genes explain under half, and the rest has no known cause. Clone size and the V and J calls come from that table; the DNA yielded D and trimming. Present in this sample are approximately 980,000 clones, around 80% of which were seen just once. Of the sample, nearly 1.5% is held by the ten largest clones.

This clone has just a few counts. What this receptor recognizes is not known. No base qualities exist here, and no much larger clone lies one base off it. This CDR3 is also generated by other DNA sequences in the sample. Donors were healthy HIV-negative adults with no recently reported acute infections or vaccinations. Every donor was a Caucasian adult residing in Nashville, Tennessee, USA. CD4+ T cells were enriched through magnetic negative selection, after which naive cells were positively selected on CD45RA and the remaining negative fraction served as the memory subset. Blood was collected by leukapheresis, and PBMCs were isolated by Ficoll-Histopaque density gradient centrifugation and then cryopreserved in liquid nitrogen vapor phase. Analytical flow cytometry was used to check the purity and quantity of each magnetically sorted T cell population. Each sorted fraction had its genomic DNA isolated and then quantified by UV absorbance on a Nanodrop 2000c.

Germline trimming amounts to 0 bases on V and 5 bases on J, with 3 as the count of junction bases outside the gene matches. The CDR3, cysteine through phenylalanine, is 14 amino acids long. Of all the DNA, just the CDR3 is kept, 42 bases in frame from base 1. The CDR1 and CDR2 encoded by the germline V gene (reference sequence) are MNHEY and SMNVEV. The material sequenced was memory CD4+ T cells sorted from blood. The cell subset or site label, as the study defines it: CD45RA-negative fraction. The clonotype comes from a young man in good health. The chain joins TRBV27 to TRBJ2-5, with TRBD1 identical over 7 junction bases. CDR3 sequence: CASSLSRGRETQYF. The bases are TGTGCCAGCAGTTTATCAAGGGGGCGGGAGACCCAGTACTTC.